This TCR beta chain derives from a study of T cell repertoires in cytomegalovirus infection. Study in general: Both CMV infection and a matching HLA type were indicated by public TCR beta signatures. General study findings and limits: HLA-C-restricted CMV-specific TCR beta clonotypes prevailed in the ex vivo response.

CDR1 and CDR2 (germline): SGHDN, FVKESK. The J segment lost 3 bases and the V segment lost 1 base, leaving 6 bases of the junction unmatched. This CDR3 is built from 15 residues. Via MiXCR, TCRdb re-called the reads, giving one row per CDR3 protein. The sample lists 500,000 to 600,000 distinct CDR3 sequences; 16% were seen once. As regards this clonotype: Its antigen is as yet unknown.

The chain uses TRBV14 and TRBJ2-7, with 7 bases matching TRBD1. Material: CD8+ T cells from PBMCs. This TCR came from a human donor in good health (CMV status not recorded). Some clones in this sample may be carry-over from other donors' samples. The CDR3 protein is CASSQGPGGSYEQYF. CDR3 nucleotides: TGTGCCAGCAGCCAAGGTCCAGGGGGAAGCTACGAGCAGTACTTC.